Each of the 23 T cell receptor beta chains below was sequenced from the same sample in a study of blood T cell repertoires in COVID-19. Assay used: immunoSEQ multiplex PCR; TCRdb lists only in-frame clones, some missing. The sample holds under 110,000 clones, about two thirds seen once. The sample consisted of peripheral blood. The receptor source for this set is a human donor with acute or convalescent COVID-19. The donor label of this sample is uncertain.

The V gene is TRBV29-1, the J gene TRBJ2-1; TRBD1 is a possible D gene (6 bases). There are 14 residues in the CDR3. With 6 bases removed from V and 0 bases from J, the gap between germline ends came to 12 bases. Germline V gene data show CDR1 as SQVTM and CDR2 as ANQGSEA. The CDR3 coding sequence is TGCAGCGTGACCTCAGGGGTCTCCTACAATGAGCAGTTCTTC. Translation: CSVTSGVSYNEQFF.

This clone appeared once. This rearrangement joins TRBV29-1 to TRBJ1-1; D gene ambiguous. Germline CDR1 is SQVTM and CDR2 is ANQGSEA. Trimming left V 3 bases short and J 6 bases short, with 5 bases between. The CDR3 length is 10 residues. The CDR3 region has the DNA TGCAGCGTTGATCATTCTGAAGCTTTCTTT. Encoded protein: CSVDHSEAFF.

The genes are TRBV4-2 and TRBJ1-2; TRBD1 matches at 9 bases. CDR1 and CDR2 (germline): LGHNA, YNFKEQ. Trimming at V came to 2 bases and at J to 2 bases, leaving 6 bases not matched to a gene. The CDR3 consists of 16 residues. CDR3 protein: CASSQSGTGKNYGYTF. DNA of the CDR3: TGTGCCAGCAGCCAAAGTGGGACAGGGAAGAACTATGGCTACACCTTC.

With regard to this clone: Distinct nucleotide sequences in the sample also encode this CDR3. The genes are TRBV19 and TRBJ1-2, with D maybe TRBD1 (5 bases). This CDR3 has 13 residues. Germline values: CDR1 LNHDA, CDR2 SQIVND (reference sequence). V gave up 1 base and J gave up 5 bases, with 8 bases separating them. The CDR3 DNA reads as TGTGCCAGTAGTATAGGAGCAGGGTATGGCTACACCTTC. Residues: CASSIGAGYGYTF.

In nucleotides, the CDR3 is TGTGCCAGCAGCTTAGTGGGTGAGGGGTCCGGGGGAAAACTGTTTTTT. Protein product: CASSLVGEGSGGKLFF. The chain employs TRBV11-2 and TRBJ1-4; a possible D gene is TRBD1 (5 bases). The CDR3 is 16 residues long. From germline, CDR1 is SGHAT and CDR2 FQNNGV. Trimming shortened V by 1 base and J by 10 bases, and 19 bases separated the two germline ends.

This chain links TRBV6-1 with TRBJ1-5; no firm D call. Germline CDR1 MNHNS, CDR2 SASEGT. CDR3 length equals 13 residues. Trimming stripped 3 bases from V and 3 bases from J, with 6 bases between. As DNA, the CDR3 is TGTGCCAGCAGTGACAGGAACAATCAGCCCCAGCATTTT. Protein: CASSDRNNQPQHF.

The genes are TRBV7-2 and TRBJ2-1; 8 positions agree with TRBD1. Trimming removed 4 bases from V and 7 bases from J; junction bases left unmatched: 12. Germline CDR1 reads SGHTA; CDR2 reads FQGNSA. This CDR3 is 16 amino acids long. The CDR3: CASSSTAGGIGNEQFF. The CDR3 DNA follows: TGTGCCAGCAGCTCGACTGCAGGGGGCATAGGTAATGAGCAGTTCTTC.

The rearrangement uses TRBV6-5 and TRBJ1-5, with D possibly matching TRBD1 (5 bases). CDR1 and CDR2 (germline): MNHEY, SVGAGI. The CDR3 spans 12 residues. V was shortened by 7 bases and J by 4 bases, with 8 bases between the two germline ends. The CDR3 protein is CASKRGNQPQHF. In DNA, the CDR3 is TGTGCCAGCAAAAGGGGTAATCAGCCCCAGCATTTT.

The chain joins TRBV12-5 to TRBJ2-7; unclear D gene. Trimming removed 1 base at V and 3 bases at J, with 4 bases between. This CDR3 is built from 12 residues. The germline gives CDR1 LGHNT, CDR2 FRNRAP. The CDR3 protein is CASGLDGYEQYV. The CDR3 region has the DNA TGTGCTAGTGGTTTGGACGGCTACGAGCAGTACGTC.

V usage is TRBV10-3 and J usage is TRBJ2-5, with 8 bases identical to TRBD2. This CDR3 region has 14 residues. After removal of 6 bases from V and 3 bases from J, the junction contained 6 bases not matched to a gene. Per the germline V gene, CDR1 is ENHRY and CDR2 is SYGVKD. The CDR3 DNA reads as TGTGCCATCAGCCCGGGACTAGTTAAAGAGACCCAGTACTTC. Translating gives CAISPGLVKETQYF.

Here the CDR3 reads CASGLVLSRGYSPLHF. The CDR3 DNA follows: TGTGCTAGTGGTTTGGTACTGAGCCGGGGTTATTCACCCCTCCACTTT. This chain links TRBV12-5 with TRBJ1-6; D is unresolved. The germline V and J ends were trimmed by 0 bases and 8 bases, with 14 bases remaining between them. From germline, CDR1 is LGHNT and CDR2 FRNRAP. The CDR3 has 16 amino acids.

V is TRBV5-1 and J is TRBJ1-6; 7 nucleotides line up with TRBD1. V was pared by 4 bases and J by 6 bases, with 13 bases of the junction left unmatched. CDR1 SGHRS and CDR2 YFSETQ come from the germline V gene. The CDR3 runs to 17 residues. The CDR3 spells CASSPDPRDSFNSPLHF. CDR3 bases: TGCGCCAGCAGCCCCGACCCTCGGGACAGCTTTAATTCACCCCTCCACTTT.

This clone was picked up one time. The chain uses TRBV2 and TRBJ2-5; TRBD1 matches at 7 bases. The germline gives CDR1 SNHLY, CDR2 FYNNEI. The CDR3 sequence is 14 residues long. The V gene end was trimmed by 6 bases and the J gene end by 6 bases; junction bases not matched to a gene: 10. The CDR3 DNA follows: TGTGCCAGCAGAGCCGGGACAGAAGGAAAGACCCAGTACTTC. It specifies CASRAGTEGKTQYF.

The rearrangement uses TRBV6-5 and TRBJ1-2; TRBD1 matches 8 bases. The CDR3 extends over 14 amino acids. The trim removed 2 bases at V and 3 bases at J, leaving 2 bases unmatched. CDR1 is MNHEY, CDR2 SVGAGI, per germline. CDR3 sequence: CASSYTTGDYGYTF. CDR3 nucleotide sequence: TGTGCCAGCAGTTACACGACAGGGGACTATGGCTACACCTTC.

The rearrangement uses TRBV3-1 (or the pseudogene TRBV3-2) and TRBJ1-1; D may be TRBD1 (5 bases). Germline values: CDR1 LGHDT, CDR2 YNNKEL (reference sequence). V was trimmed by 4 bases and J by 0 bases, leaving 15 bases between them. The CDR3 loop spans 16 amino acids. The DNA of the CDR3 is TGTGCCAGCAGCCTCAGACAGTATCTCATGAACACTGAAGCTTTCTTT. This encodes CASSLRQYLMNTEAFF.

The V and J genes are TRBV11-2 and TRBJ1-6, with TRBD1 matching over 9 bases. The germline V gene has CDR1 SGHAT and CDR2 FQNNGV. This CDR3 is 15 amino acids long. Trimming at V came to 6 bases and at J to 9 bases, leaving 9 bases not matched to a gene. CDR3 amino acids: CASRPPGTGSSPLHF. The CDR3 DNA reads TGTGCCAGCAGGCCACCCGGGACAGGGAGTTCACCCCTCCACTTT.

CDR3 sequence: CASSLVGTVSEKLFF. The CDR3 region has the DNA TGCGCCAGCAGCTTGGTGGGGACAGTTTCTGAAAAACTGTTTTTT. The chain employs TRBV5-1 and TRBJ1-4; TRBD1 matches 7 bases. The CDR3 is 15 amino acids. With V trimmed by 0 bases and J by 7 bases, 6 bases remained unmatched. Germline CDR1 and CDR2: SGHRS and YFSETQ.

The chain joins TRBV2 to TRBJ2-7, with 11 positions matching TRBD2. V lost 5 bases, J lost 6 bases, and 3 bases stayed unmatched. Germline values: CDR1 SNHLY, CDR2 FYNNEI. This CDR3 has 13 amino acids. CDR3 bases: TGTGCCAGCAGTATAGCGGGGGGGCTCGAGCAGTACGTC. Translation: CASSIAGGLEQYV.

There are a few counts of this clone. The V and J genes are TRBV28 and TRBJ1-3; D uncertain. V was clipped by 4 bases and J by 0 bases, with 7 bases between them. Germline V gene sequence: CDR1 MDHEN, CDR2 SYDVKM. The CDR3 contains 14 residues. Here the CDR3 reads CASSSGYSGNTIYF. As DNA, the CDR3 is TGTGCCAGCAGTTCGGGGTACTCTGGAAACACCATATATTTT.

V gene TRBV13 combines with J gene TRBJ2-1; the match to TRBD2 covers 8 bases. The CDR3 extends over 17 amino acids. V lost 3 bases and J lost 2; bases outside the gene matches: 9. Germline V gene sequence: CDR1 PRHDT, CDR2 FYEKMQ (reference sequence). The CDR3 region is CASSFPPGTSPYNEQFF. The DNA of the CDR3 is TGTGCCAGCAGCTTCCCACCCGGGACTAGTCCCTACAATGAGCAGTTCTTC. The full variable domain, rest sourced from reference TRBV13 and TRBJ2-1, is AAGVIQSPRHLIKEKRETATLKCYPIPRHDTVYWYQQGPGQDPQFLISFYEKMQSDKGSIPDRFSAQQFSDYHSELNMSSLELGDSALYFCASSFPPGTSPYNEQFFGPGTRLTVL.

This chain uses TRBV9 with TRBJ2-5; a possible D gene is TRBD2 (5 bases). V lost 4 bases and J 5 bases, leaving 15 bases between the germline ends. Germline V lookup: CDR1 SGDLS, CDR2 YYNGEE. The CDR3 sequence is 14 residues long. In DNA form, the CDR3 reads TGTGCCAGCAGCCCCGGCGGCGGGTGGGAGACCCAGTACTTC. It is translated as CASSPGGGWETQYF.

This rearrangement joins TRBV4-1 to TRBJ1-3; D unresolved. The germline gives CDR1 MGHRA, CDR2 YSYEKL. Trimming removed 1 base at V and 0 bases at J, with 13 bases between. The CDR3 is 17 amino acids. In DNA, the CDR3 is TGCGCCAGCAGCCAAGGGGCAAGCCCATCCTCTGGAAACACCATATATTTT. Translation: CASSQGASPSSGNTIYF.

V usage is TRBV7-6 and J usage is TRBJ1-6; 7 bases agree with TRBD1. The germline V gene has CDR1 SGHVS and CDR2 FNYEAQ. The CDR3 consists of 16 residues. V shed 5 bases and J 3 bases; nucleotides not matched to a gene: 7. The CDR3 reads CASSPDRADYNSPLHF. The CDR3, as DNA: TGTGCCAGCAGCCCCGACAGGGCCGACTATAATTCACCCCTCCACTTT.